The rows below give T cell receptor beta chains drawn from one sample of a study of shared clonotypes between healthy human individuals. Profiled with immunoSEQ multiplex PCR; TCRdb holds only in-frame clones, not every one. The table shows 650,000 to 800,000 clones, with 92% occurring only once. Specimen: naive CD8+ T cells sorted from blood. All receptors come from a man between 25 and 39 years old in good health. Each CDR3 is given with its conserved first and last residue. D genes are given only for firm matches. Size is stated for part of the rows, as once, few or many counts, or as a class when the clone is expanded.

TRBV27	-	-	TRBJ2-2	CASRSGGGELFF	TGTGCCAGCAGATCAGGAGGGGGGGAGCTGTTTTTT
TRBV6-4	-	-	TRBJ1-5	CASSEPSGVWFQPQHF	TGTGCCAGCAGTGAACCTTCTGGGGTCTGGTTTCAGCCCCAGCATTTT
TRBV7-4	-	-	TRBJ1-4	CASSPTHWEATNEKLFF	TGTGCCAGCAGCCCGACCCATTGGGAGGCGACTAATGAAAAACTGTTTTTT
TRBV27	-	-	TRBJ2-7	CASNPVRPFYEQYF	TGTGCCAGCAACCCCGTCCGGCCGTTTTACGAGCAGTACTTC
TRBV2	-	-	TRBJ2-7	CASSDLESGYEQYF	TGTGCCAGCAGTGATTTGGAATCCGGCTACGAGCAGTACTTC
TRBV29-1	TRBD2	-	TRBJ2-7	CSVEDSQAGGSPDEQYF	TGCAGCGTTGAAGACTCTCAAGCGGGAGGCTCCCCTGACGAGCAGTACTTC
TRBV28	-	-	TRBJ2-7	CASSPTSYEQYF	TGTGCCAGCAGCCCGACGTCCTACGAGCAGTACTTC
TRBV29-1	-	-	TRBJ2-2	CSVEWGSENTGELFF	TGCAGCGTTGAATGGGGCAGCGAGAACACCGGGGAGCTGTTTTTT
TRBV6-5	TRBD1	-	TRBJ1-2	CASGSTGVSNYGYTF	TGTGCCAGCGGGTCGACAGGGGTTTCTAACTATGGCTACACCTTC
TRBV7-9	-	once	TRBJ2-7	CASSRDLYEQYF	TGTGCCAGCAGCCGGGACTTGTACGAGCAGTACTTC
TRBV10-3	-	-	TRBJ1-1	CAISDPTEGENTEAFF	TGTGCCATCAGTGACCCCACGGAGGGGGAGAACACTGAAGCTTTCTTT
TRBV6-1	-	-	TRBJ1-1	CASSLAGGNTEAFF	TGTGCCAGCAGCCTCGCGGGGGGGAACACTGAAGCTTTCTTT
TRBV7-9	-	-	TRBJ2-5	CASSFNSGGGETQYF	TGTGCCAGCAGCTTCAACTCTGGGGGCGGTGAGACCCAGTACTTC
TRBV7-6	-	-	TRBJ2-2	CASSPHVLDNTGELFF	TGTGCCAGCAGCCCCCATGTTTTAGACAACACCGGGGAGCTGTTTTTT
TRBV15	-	-	TRBJ2-3	CATSSSELTIRGTDTQYF	TGTGCCACCAGCAGTTCAGAGTTAACAATTCGAGGCACAGATACGCAGTATTTT
TRBV7-9	TRBD2	-	TRBJ2-7	CASSLAGGIEQYF	TGTGCCAGCAGCTTAGCGGGGGGGATCGAGCAGTACTTC
TRBV15	TRBD2	-	TRBJ2-1	CATSSSPGLAYYNEQFF	TGTGCCACCAGCTCCTCCCCGGGACTAGCGTACTACAATGAGCAGTTCTTC
TRBV11-2	-	-	TRBJ2-1	CASSLNGGGNIRLGNEQFF	TGTGCCAGCAGCCTAAATGGCGGAGGGAATATACGGTTGGGAAATGAGCAGTTCTTC
TRBV11-2	-	-	TRBJ2-3	CASSHTGNTDTQYF	TGTGCCAGCAGTCACACAGGGAACACAGATACGCAGTATTTT
TRBV7-9	-	-	TRBJ1-2	CASSLVRDLRYGYTF	TGCGCCAGCAGCTTAGTCAGGGACTTGCGGTATGGCTACACCTTC
TRBV2	TRBD2	-	TRBJ2-5	CASSLGLAETQYF	TGTGCCAGCAGCCTGGGACTAGCAGAGACCCAGTACTTC
TRBV10-1	-	-	TRBJ2-7	CAKESTSGNEQYF	TGCGCCAAGGAATCGACTTCTGGGAACGAGCAGTACTTC
TRBV6-6	-	-	TRBJ2-7	CASSYSGGVGYEQYF	TGTGCCAGCAGTTACTCGGGCGGGGTTGGCTACGAGCAGTACTTC
TRBV7-3	-	few	TRBJ2-4	CASSLSPNRESVQYF	TGTGCCAGCAGCTTAAGCCCCAACCGAGAGAGTGTTCAGTACTTC